The next 26 T cell receptor beta chains were all read from a single sample in a study of glioma-infiltrating T cells after dendritic cell vaccination. TCRdb keeps only in-frame clones here, not all; method: immunoSEQ multiplex PCR. The sample includes 45,000 to 50,000 clones, approximately 83% of them seen just once. The sequences come from blood, collected before dendritic cell vaccination. These receptors were taken from a human donor with glioblastoma.

The chain couples TRBV10-3 to TRBJ2-5; 9 nucleotides match TRBD1. Germline lookup yields CDR1 ENHRY and CDR2 SYGVKD. This CDR3 spans 17 amino acids. V was pared by 3 bases and J by 4 bases, with 12 bases of the junction left unmatched. The CDR3 region has the DNA TGTGCCATCAGTGACGGACTGGGACAGGGAACGAGAGAGACCCAGTACTTC. Protein sequence: CAISDGLGQGTRETQYF.

J is TRBJ1-6 and V is TRBV6-5; no reliable D call. V lost 5 bases, J lost 6 bases, and 5 bases lay in between. CDR1 and CDR2 (germline): MNHEY, SVGAGI. The length of the CDR3 is 12 residues. CDR3 sequence reads: CASSNTNSPLHF. CDR3 sequence (DNA): TGTGCCAGCAGTAACACTAATTCACCCCTCCACTTT.

The chain joins TRBV27 to TRBJ2-7; 11 bases match TRBD2. The assigned J gene may be wrong: the sequence end matches TRBJ2-1 better. There are 16 residues in the CDR3. Germline V gene sequence: CDR1 MNHEY, CDR2 SMNVEV (reference sequence). The CDR3: CASRLLLAGDRNEQFF. CDR3 sequence (DNA): TGTGCCAGCAGACTTTTACTAGCGGGAGATCGGAATGAGCAGTTCTTC.

This clone was detected a few times. The chain employs TRBV7-9 and TRBJ2-3, with D uncertain. CDR3 length equals 12 residues. Germline V gives CDR1 SEHNR, CDR2 FQNEAQ (reference sequence). Trimming removed 5 bases at V and 3 bases at J, with 6 bases between. This CDR3 reads CASSPETDTQYF. For the CDR3, the DNA is TGTGCCAGCAGCCCCGAGACAGATACGCAGTATTTT.

The chain joins TRBV30 to TRBJ2-7; 12 nucleotides line up with TRBD2. CDR1 is GTSNPN, CDR2 SVGIG, per germline (reference sequence). CDR3 length: 14 amino acids. Unmatched junction bases numbered 5, after V lost 3 bases and J lost 5 bases. The CDR3 DNA is TGTGCCTGGAGCCTAGCGGGGGGGCTCAACGAGCAGTACTTC. Protein product: CAWSLAGGLNEQYF.

The chain uses TRBV7-9 and TRBJ1-2; 8 nucleotides agree with TRBD1. In germline, CDR1 is SEHNR, CDR2 FQNEAQ (reference sequence). The CDR3 covers 17 residues. Trimming took 4 bases from V and 8 from J; bases not matched to a gene: 18. CDR3 DNA sequence: TGTGCCAGCAGCTCCACAGGGCCCCCCACAGGGGGTAAAGGCTACACCTTC. This sequence encodes CASSSTGPPTGGKGYTF.

The V and J genes are TRBV10-2 and TRBJ1-5; tentatively, D is TRBD1 (6 bases). CDR1 and CDR2 (germline): WSHSY, SAAADI. Trimming removed 6 bases from V and 0 bases from J, with 12 bases in between. This CDR3 is 15 amino acids long. This CDR3 reads CASRSGQLSNQPQHF. CDR3 sequence (DNA): TGCGCCAGCAGATCAGGACAGCTTAGCAATCAGCCCCAGCATTTT.

The chain employs TRBV6-6 and TRBJ1-3; D ambiguous. Between the trimmed V and J ends, which lost 4 bases and 6 bases, there was a span of 13 bases. The length of the CDR3 is 14 residues. Per germline, CDR1 MNHNY and CDR2 SVGAGI (reference sequence). The chain's CDR3 is CASSFADLANTIYF. The CDR3 DNA follows: TGTGCCAGCAGTTTCGCAGACTTAGCAAACACCATATATTTT.

CDR3 bases: TGCGCCAGCAGCACGGACAGCTACAATGAGCAGTTCTTC. Translated, it gives CASSTDSYNEQFF. The genes are TRBV5-1 and TRBJ2-1, with a tentative D call TRBD1 (6 bases). The CDR3 runs to 13 residues. Deletions cut 4 bases from V and 3 bases from J, with 8 bases between. CDR1 and CDR2 (germline): SGHRS, YFSETQ. The variable domain in full, completed from reference TRBV5-1 and TRBJ2-1, reads KAGVTQTPRYLIKTRGQQVTLSCSPISGHRSVSWYQQTPGQGLQFLFEYFSETQRNKGNFPGRFSGRQFSNSRSEMNVSTLELGDSALYLCASSTDSYNEQFFGPGTRLTVL.

The V gene is TRBV5-1, the J gene TRBJ2-3; 10 positions agree with TRBD1. This CDR3 has 15 residues. Germline V CDR1 and CDR2: SGHRS, YFSETQ. V gave up 7 bases and J gave up 3 bases; unmatched junction bases: 8. The CDR3 DNA sequence: TGCGCCAGCTGCGGGGGACAGGGGACGACAGATACGCAGTATTTT. It is translated as CASCGGQGTTDTQYF.

V is TRBV5-1 and J is TRBJ1-3, with a weak D call TRBD1 (5 bases). The CDR3 loop spans 15 amino acids. The germline V and J ends were trimmed by 4 bases and 2 bases, with 13 bases remaining between them. Germline V gene lookup returns CDR1 SGHRS and CDR2 YFSETQ. The CDR3 region is CASSPGHGAGNTIYF. As DNA, the CDR3 is TGCGCCAGCAGCCCCGGACACGGCGCTGGAAACACCATATATTTT. The full variable domain, in which reference TRBV5-1 and TRBJ1-3 provide the parts outside the CDR3, is KAGVTQTPRYLIKTRGQQVTLSCSPISGHRSVSWYQQTPGQGLQFLFEYFSETQRNKGNFPGRFSGRQFSNSRSEMNVSTLELGDSALYLCASSPGHGAGNTIYFGEGSWLTVV.

This sequence joins TRBV9 and TRBJ2-7, with 8 bases fitting TRBD1. This CDR3 is built from 14 residues. The V segment lost 3 bases and the J segment 2 bases; nucleotides outside the gene matches: 4. CDR1 and CDR2 (germline): SGDLS, YYNGEE. The CDR3 nucleotides read TGTGCCAGCAGCGGTGGACAGGGCACCTACGAGCAGTACTTC. It encodes CASSGGQGTYEQYF.

This sequence joins TRBV6-1 and TRBJ2-6, with 8 bases matching TRBD1. Losses at the gene ends were 4 bases for V and 4 bases for J; bases not matched to a gene: 6. The CDR3 sequence is 16 residues long. Germline V gives CDR1 MNHNS, CDR2 SASEGT. The CDR3 bases are TGTGCCAGCAGTGGCAGGGGGCAGTCCGGGGCCAACGTCCTGACTTTC. It is translated as CASSGRGQSGANVLTF.

The chain couples TRBV9 to TRBJ1-5; 9 nucleotides line up with TRBD1. CDR1 SGDLS and CDR2 YYNGEE come from the germline V gene. CDR3 length: 14 residues. Trimming took 3 bases from V and 6 from J; bases not matched to a gene: 4. The CDR3, as DNA: TGTGCCAGCAGCGGGGGACAGGGCACTCAGCCCCAGCATTTT. It is translated as CASSGGQGTQPQHF.

The genes are TRBV5-1 and TRBJ2-2; 8 nucleotides align to TRBD2. V lost 6 bases and J lost 1; bases outside the gene matches: 5. CDR3 length: 15 residues. CDR1 is SGHRS and CDR2 is YFSETQ in the germline V gene. CDR3 loop: CASKSLAGNTGELFF. CDR3 bases: TGCGCCAGCAAAAGTCTAGCGGGGAACACCGGGGAGCTGTTTTTT.

This clone has just one count. The gene calls are TRBV19 and TRBJ1-3; 7 bases line up with TRBD1. In germline, CDR1 is LNHDA, CDR2 SQIVND (reference sequence). The CDR3 is 16 residues long. V gave up 8 bases and J gave up 0 bases; unmatched junction bases: 10. Here the CDR3 DNA reads TGTGCCAGTCGGACAGGTCGAACCTTCTCTGGAAACACCATATATTTT. Encoded protein: CASRTGRTFSGNTIYF.

The rearrangement uses TRBV10-1 and TRBJ1-2; D is ambiguous. Trimming removed 3 bases at V and 2 bases at J, with 7 bases between. The CDR3 totals 13 residues. Germline lookup yields CDR1 WNHNN and CDR2 SYGVQD (reference sequence). CDR3 coding DNA: TGCGCCAGCAGTGAATACAGAAACTATGGCTACACCTTC. The encoded protein is CASSEYRNYGYTF.

J is TRBJ1-1 and V is TRBV4-3; D is undetermined. CDR3 length: 17 residues. Germline V CDR1 and CDR2: LGHNA, YSLEER. V gave up 0 bases and J gave up 2 bases, with 16 bases separating them. CDR3 region: CASSQDRFRVGNTEAFF. The CDR3 DNA reads as TGCGCCAGCAGCCAAGATAGATTTCGGGTGGGTAACACTGAAGCTTTCTTT.

The chain is built from TRBV6-5 and TRBJ2-3; TRBD2 agrees at 11 bases. The germline gives CDR1 MNHEY, CDR2 SVGAGI. V dropped 5 bases and J dropped 6; count of bases not matched to a gene: 7. This CDR3 is 15 amino acids long. The CDR3 DNA reads as TGTGCCAGCAGTCGACTACTAGCGGGAGTGGATACGCAGTATTTT. The encoded protein is CASSRLLAGVDTQYF.

V and J are TRBV7-3 and TRBJ2-2; D gene uncertain. The CDR3 covers 14 residues. V was shortened by 6 bases and J by 4 bases, with 12 bases between the two germline ends. CDR1 and CDR2 from the germline V gene are SGHTA and FQGTGA. In DNA form, the CDR3 reads TGTGCCAGCAGACAATCGGAGACCACCGGGGAGCTGTTTTTT. This encodes CASRQSETTGELFF.

The rearrangement links TRBV18 to TRBJ2-1; 8 bases are shared with TRBD2. The CDR3 has 15 residues. Germline V CDR1 and CDR2: KGHSH, LQKENI. V lost 4 bases to trimming and J lost 9 bases; unmatched junction nucleotides: 11. CDR3 residues: CASSLQQREMVEQFF. Written as DNA, the CDR3 is TGTGCCAGCTCACTCCAGCAGCGGGAGATGGTTGAGCAGTTCTTC.

This clone has a single count. The CDR3 spells CASSLSYRQGGNTEAFF. CDR3 coding DNA: TGTGCCAGCAGTTTATCCTACCGACAGGGGGGTAACACTGAAGCTTTCTTT. The V and J genes are TRBV27 and TRBJ1-1; 9 bases are a match to TRBD1. The CDR3 is 17 amino acids. Trimming removed 0 bases from V and 2 bases from J; junction bases left unmatched: 7. Germline-derived CDR1 and CDR2 are MNHEY and SMNVEV (reference sequence).

The chain employs TRBV7-8 and TRBJ2-3; 11 bases line up with TRBD1. CDR1 and CDR2 from the germline V gene are SGHVS and FQNEAQ. The junction had 3 bases not matched to a gene; V was cut back by 3 bases and J by 1 base. The CDR3 consists of 16 residues. CDR3 loop: CASSLDRGLGTDTQYF. The CDR3 coding sequence is TGTGCCAGCAGCTTGGACAGGGGGCTGGGCACAGATACGCAGTATTTT.

The CDR3 region has the DNA TGTGCCTGGTTTCATCCGGGGAAGACTGAAGCTTTCTTT. It translates to CAWFHPGKTEAFF. The rearrangement joins TRBV30 to TRBJ1-1; D unclear. V shed 5 bases and J shed 5 bases, with 15 bases lying between them. The V gene's germline CDR1 is GTSNPN and CDR2 SVGIG (reference sequence). This CDR3 has 13 residues. The variable domain in full, completed from reference TRBV30 and TRBJ1-1, reads SQTIHQWPATLVQPVGSPLSLECTVEGTSNPNLYWYRQAAGRGLQLLFYSVGIGQISSEVPQNLSASRPQDRQFILSSKKLLLSDSGFYLCAWFHPGKTEAFFGQGTRLTVV.

CDR3 amino acids: CASSRGTGGYEQYF. DNA of the CDR3: TGTGCCAGCAGCCGCGGGACAGGGGGCTACGAGCAGTACTTC. The chain joins TRBV7-9 to TRBJ2-7; 11 bases are shared with TRBD1. J was trimmed by 3 bases and V by 5 bases; bases with no gene match: 3. The germline V gene encodes CDR1 SEHNR and CDR2 FQNEAQ (reference sequence). The CDR3 sequence is 14 residues long. Combining the CDR3 with reference TRBV7-9 and TRBJ2-7 gives the whole variable domain DTGVSQNPRHKITKRGQNVTFRCDPISEHNRLYWYRQTLGQGPEFLTYFQNEAQLEKSRLLSDRFSAERPKGSFSTLEIQRTEQGDSAMYLCASSRGTGGYEQYFGPGTRLTVT.

The chain employs TRBV7-8 and TRBJ2-5; 8 positions agree with TRBD2. V lost 5 bases and J lost 5; bases outside the gene matches: 13. The CDR3 has 16 residues. Germline CDR1 reads SGHVS; CDR2 reads FQNEAQ. The CDR3 sequence is CASSTSGSPSQETQYF. CDR3 coding DNA: TGTGCCAGCAGCACGAGCGGGAGCCCCTCTCAGGAGACCCAGTACTTC.